A selection of T cell receptor beta chains follows, all from one sample in a study of shared clonotypes between healthy human individuals. TCRdb's table, derived via immunoSEQ multiplex PCR, lists solely in-frame clones and lacks some. There are under 700,000 clones in the sample; around 95% occur only once, and around 0.12% lies in the top ten. Sequencing input: naive CD8+ T cells sorted from blood. These receptors originate from a woman in her 30s in good health. CDR3s include the opening cysteine and the closing phenylalanine or tryptophan. A D gene is named only where the DNA matches it firmly. Clone size is shown for a subset of rows, as once, few, many or a class of expanded clone.

D: .; V: TRBV5-6; size: once; J: TRBJ2-1; CDR3: CASSETLNNEQFF; DNA: TGTGCCAGCAGCGAAACCCTGAACAATGAGCAGTTCTTC
D: TRBD2; V: TRBV14; size: .; J: TRBJ2-7; CDR3: CASSQDPIAGVLGEQYF; DNA: TGTGCCAGCAGCCAAGATCCGATAGCGGGAGTTCTTGGCGAGCAGTACTTC
D: TRBD1; V: TRBV11-2; size: .; J: TRBJ2-7; CDR3: CASSLGTAYEQYF; DNA: TGTGCCAGCAGCCTAGGGACAGCCTACGAGCAGTACTTC
D: .; V: TRBV4-2; size: .; J: TRBJ2-7; CDR3: CASSQGVGIYEQYF; DNA: TGTGCCAGCAGCCAAGGGGTCGGTATCTACGAGCAGTACTTC
D: .; V: TRBV21-1; size: .; J: TRBJ2-7; CDR3: CASSPKGQGLSYEQYF; DNA: TGTGCCAGCAGCCCTAAGGGGCAGGGTCTTTCTTACGAGCAGTACTTC
D: TRBD2; V: TRBV27; size: .; J: TRBJ2-3; CDR3: CASSLWTSIADTQYF; DNA: TGTGCCAGCAGTTTATGGACTAGCATCGCAGATACGCAGTATTTT
D: .; V: TRBV5-4; size: .; J: TRBJ2-7; CDR3: CASSSGQEMYF; DNA: TGTGCCAGCAGCTCGGGACAAGAGATGTACTTC
D: .; V: TRBV5-6; size: once; J: TRBJ2-1; CDR3: CASSSDSRNSYNEQFF; DNA: TGTGCCAGCAGTTCAGATAGCCGGAACTCCTACAATGAGCAGTTCTTC
D: .; V: TRBV27; size: .; J: TRBJ1-1; CDR3: CASSPTPGDMNTEAFF; DNA: TGTGCCAGCAGTCCTACCCCGGGGGACATGAACACTGAAGCTTTCTTT
D: .; V: TRBV30; size: .; J: TRBJ1-2; CDR3: CAWSKTRNGYTF; DNA: TGTGCCTGGAGTAAGACAAGGAATGGCTACACCTTC
D: TRBD2; V: TRBV27; size: .; J: TRBJ2-1; CDR3: CASSLGLAGKAEQFF; DNA: TGTGCCAGCAGTTTAGGACTAGCGGGAAAAGCTGAGCAGTTCTTC
D: .; V: TRBV7-6; size: .; J: TRBJ2-3; CDR3: CASSLRRREDTQYF; DNA: TGTGCCAGCAGCCTTAGACGCCGAGAAGATACGCAGTATTTT
D: .; V: TRBV6-1; size: once; J: TRBJ2-7; CDR3: CASSEEGDSPYEQYF; DNA: TGTGCCAGCAGTGAGGAGGGAGACTCCCCCTACGAGCAGTACTTC
D: .; V: TRBV5-6; size: .; J: TRBJ1-1; CDR3: CASSLAANTEAFF; DNA: TGTGCCAGCAGCCTGGCCGCGAACACTGAAGCTTTCTTT
D: TRBD1; V: TRBV15; size: .; J: TRBJ1-2; CDR3: CATSSDSGQGQGDYGYTF; DNA: TGTGCCACCAGCAGCGACTCGGGACAGGGGCAGGGGGACTATGGCTACACCTTC
D: .; V: TRBV28; size: once; J: TRBJ1-1; CDR3: CASSLRGFNTEAFF; DNA: TGTGCCAGCAGTTTAAGGGGATTCAACACTGAAGCTTTCTTT
D: .; V: TRBV5-1; size: .; J: TRBJ2-5; CDR3: CASSPRPRETQYF; DNA: TGCGCCAGCAGCCCTAGGCCGCGCGAGACCCAGTACTTC
D: TRBD2; V: TRBV28; size: .; J: TRBJ2-3; CDR3: CASSLGTSSDTQYF; DNA: TGTGCCAGCAGTCTGGGGACTAGTAGCGATACGCAGTATTTT
D: TRBD1; V: TRBV18; size: .; J: TRBJ2-7; CDR3: CASSPANRGYEQYF; DNA: TGTGCCAGCTCACCGGCGAACAGGGGGTACGAGCAGTACTTC
D: TRBD2; V: TRBV5-6; size: .; J: TRBJ2-7; CDR3: CASSLGLANYEQYF; DNA: TGTGCCAGCAGCTTGGGACTAGCGAACTACGAGCAGTACTTC
D: .; V: TRBV29-1; size: .; J: TRBJ2-1; CDR3: CSVSYSSSSYNEQFF; DNA: TGCAGCGTTTCGTACAGTTCTAGCTCCTACAATGAGCAGTTCTTC
D: TRBD1; V: TRBV28; size: .; J: TRBJ1-5; CDR3: CASSHAPGQGDQPQHF; DNA: TGTGCCAGCAGTCACGCCCCGGGACAGGGGGATCAGCCCCAGCATTTT
D: .; V: TRBV29-1; size: .; J: TRBJ2-7; CDR3: CSVDGTNSYEQYF; DNA: TGCAGCGTTGACGGCACAAACTCCTACGAGCAGTACTTC
D: .; V: TRBV5-1; size: .; J: TRBJ1-2; CDR3: CASSSPDLYGYTF; DNA: TGCGCCAGCAGCTCCCCGGATCTCTATGGCTACACCTTC
D: TRBD2; V: TRBV27; size: .; J: TRBJ2-5; CDR3: CASRLTGTSGGLRGETQYF; DNA: TGTGCCAGCAGGCTTACCGGGACTAGCGGAGGTCTTCGGGGCGAGACCCAGTACTTC
D: .; V: TRBV10-3; size: few; J: TRBJ2-7; CDR3: CAISDTPYEQYF; DNA: TGTGCCATCTCGGACACGCCCTACGAGCAGTACTTC
D: .; V: TRBV28; size: .; J: TRBJ2-7; CDR3: CASSLVHEQYF; DNA: TGTGCCAGCAGTTTAGTCCACGAGCAGTACTTC
D: .; V: TRBV2; size: .; J: TRBJ2-3; CDR3: CASGDPREGTDTQYF; DNA: TGTGCCAGCGGAGATCCCAGGGAGGGCACAGATACGCAGTATTTT
D: TRBD1; V: TRBV9; size: .; J: TRBJ2-7; CDR3: CASSGDSYEQYF; DNA: TGTGCCAGCAGCGGGGACAGTTACGAGCAGTACTTC
D: .; V: TRBV11-1; size: .; J: TRBJ1-1; CDR3: CASSPQDSYTEAFF; DNA: TGTGCCAGCAGTCCTCAGGACAGTTACACTGAAGCTTTCTTT
D: TRBD1; V: TRBV5-4; size: .; J: TRBJ2-7; CDR3: CASSLGQGGNEQYF; DNA: TGTGCCAGCAGCTTGGGACAGGGGGGAAACGAGCAGTACTTC
D: .; V: TRBV4-1; size: .; J: TRBJ1-5; CDR3: CASSLWPGNQPQHF; DNA: TGCGCCAGCAGCCTCTGGCCCGGCAATCAGCCCCAGCATTTT
D: TRBD2; V: TRBV27; size: .; J: TRBJ2-1; CDR3: CASSLGREGHGNEQFF; DNA: TGTGCCAGCAGTTTAGGGCGGGAGGGCCATGGTAATGAGCAGTTCTTC
D: .; V: TRBV27; size: .; J: TRBJ1-1; CDR3: CASTLGGGHGTEAFF; DNA: TGTGCCAGCACCTTAGGGGGGGGGCATGGCACTGAAGCTTTCTTT
D: .; V: TRBV4-1; size: .; J: TRBJ2-1; CDR3: CASSQVGDYNEQFF; DNA: TGCGCCAGCAGCCAAGTTGGGGATTACAATGAGCAGTTCTTC
D: .; V: TRBV19; size: .; J: TRBJ2-1; CDR3: CASSGSLDNEQFF; DNA: TGTGCCAGTAGCGGGTCCTTAGACAATGAGCAGTTCTTC
D: .; V: TRBV9; size: once; J: TRBJ1-5; CDR3: CASHFLGFPQHF; DNA: TGTGCCAGCCATTTCTTGGGTTTTCCCCAGCATTTT
D: .; V: TRBV19; size: .; J: TRBJ2-7; CDR3: CASSRTLASEQYF; DNA: TGTGCCAGTAGTCGGACTCTAGCGAGCGAGCAGTACTTC
D: .; V: TRBV9; size: .; J: TRBJ2-3; CDR3: CASSASGPYVDTQYF; DNA: TGTGCCAGCAGCGCATCGGGACCCTACGTAGATACGCAGTATTTT
D: .; V: TRBV13; size: .; J: TRBJ2-7; CDR3: CASSIHRGFYEQYF; DNA: TGTGCCAGCAGCATCCATAGGGGATTCTACGAGCAGTACTTC
D: TRBD1; V: TRBV7-9; size: .; J: TRBJ2-5; CDR3: CASSPGQGALWTQYF; DNA: TGTGCCAGCAGCCCCGGACAGGGTGCCCTGTGGACCCAGTACTTC
D: .; V: TRBV10-2; size: .; J: TRBJ2-5; CDR3: CAPPRDHF; DNA: TGCGCCCCTCCGAGGGACCACTTC
D: TRBD1; V: TRBV7-9; size: .; J: TRBJ2-5; CDR3: CASSQAGGQETQYF; DNA: TGTGCCAGCAGCCAGGCAGGGGGCCAAGAGACCCAGTACTTC
D: .; V: TRBV27; size: .; J: TRBJ2-1; CDR3: CASTPERSYNEQFF; DNA: TGTGCCAGCACCCCGGAAAGGTCCTACAATGAGCAGTTCTTC
D: .; V: TRBV16; size: .; J: TRBJ1-2; CDR3: CASSWTEDGYTF; DNA: TGTGCCAGCAGCTGGACAGAGGATGGCTACACCTTC
D: TRBD2; V: TRBV27; size: .; J: TRBJ2-7; CDR3: CASSKLSSGGLEYEQYF; DNA: TGTGCCAGCAGTAAATTATCTAGCGGGGGATTGGAGTACGAGCAGTACTTC
D: .; V: TRBV5-3; size: .; J: TRBJ2-5; CDR3: CARSLGQEETQYF; DNA: TGTGCCAGAAGCTTGGGGCAGGAAGAGACCCAGTACTTC
D: .; V: TRBV28; size: .; J: TRBJ1-2; CDR3: CASSFSLDIYGYTF; DNA: TGTGCCAGCAGTTTCTCTTTGGATATCTATGGCTACACCTTC
D: .; V: TRBV10-3; size: .; J: TRBJ1-2; CDR3: CAISESRVYLGRYGYTF; DNA: TGTGCCATCAGTGAGTCCAGGGTCTACCTGGGGAGATATGGCTACACCTTC
D: TRBD2; V: TRBV2; size: .; J: TRBJ2-7; CDR3: CASSSGLAYEQYF; DNA: TGTGCCAGCAGTTCGGGACTAGCCTACGAGCAGTACTTC